This T cell receptor beta chain was recovered during a study of neurological immune-mediated disorders. This clonotype appeared many times. The time point: longitudinal time-point 3. It was from 2 million PBMCs stored at -80 C that the unsorted libraries were obtained. MiXCR, applied by TCRdb to the 5' RACE reads, yields one record per CDR3 protein. The sample records approximately 48,000 distinct CDR3 sequences, approximately 11% being singletons. The sequenced material came from PBMCs. The clonotype was recovered from a male donor with HTLV-1-associated myelopathy (HAM/TSP).

The CDR3 is CASSLLGTESYEQYF. CDR3 nucleotide sequence: TGTGCCAGCAGCTTGTTGGGGACAGAATCCTACGAGCAGTACTTC. The V call is TRBV5-6, the J call TRBJ2-7, with 7 bases identical to TRBD1. Trimming took 1 base from V and 1 from J; bases not matched to a gene: 5. The CDR3 extends over 15 amino acids. The germline CDR1 and CDR2 sequences are SGHDT and YYEEEE. Full variable domain (outside the CDR3, taken from reference TRBV5-6 and TRBJ2-7): DAGVTQSPTHLIKTRGQQVTLRCSPKSGHDTVSWYQQALGQGPQFIFQYYEEEERQRGNFPDRFSGHQFPNYSSELNVNALLLGDSALYLCASSLLGTESYEQYFGPGTRLTVT.